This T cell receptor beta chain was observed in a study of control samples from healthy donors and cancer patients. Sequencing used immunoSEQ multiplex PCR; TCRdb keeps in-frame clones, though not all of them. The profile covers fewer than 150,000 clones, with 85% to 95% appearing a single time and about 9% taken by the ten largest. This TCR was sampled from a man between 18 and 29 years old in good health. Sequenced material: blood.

The CDR3 nucleotides read TGTGCCAGCAGCTTAGACGGGGCGGATACTGAAGCTTTCTTT. Its translation: CASSLDGADTEAFF. The chain has TRBV7-9 and TRBJ1-1, with D perhaps matching TRBD1 (5 bases). Germline CDR1 reads SEHNR; CDR2 reads FQNEAQ (reference sequence). This CDR3 has 14 amino acids. Trimming stripped 1 base from V and 5 bases from J, with 11 bases between. Full variable domain (missing parts from reference TRBV7-9 and TRBJ1-1): DTGVSQNPRHKITKRGQNVTFRCDPISEHNRLYWYRQTLGQGPEFLTYFQNEAQLEKSRLLSDRFSAERPKGSFSTLEIQRTEQGDSAMYLCASSLDGADTEAFFGQGTRLTVV.